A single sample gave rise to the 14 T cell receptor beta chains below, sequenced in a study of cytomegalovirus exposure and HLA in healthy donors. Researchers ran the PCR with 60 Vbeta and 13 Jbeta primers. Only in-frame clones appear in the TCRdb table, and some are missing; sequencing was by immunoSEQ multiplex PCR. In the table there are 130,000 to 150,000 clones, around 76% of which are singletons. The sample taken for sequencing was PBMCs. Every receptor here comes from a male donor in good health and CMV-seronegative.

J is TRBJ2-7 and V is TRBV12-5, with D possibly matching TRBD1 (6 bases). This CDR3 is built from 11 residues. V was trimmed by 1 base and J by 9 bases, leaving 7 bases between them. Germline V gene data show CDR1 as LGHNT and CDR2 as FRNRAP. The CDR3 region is CASGLEGGQYF. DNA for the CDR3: TGTGCTAGTGGTTTGGAAGGGGGGCAGTACTTC.

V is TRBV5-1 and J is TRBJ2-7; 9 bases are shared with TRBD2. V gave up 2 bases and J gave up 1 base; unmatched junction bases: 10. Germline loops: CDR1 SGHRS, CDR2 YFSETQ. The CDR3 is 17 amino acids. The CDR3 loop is CASSLADSGGRSYEQYF. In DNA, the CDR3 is TGCGCCAGCAGCTTAGCGGATAGCGGGGGCCGATCCTACGAGCAGTACTTC.

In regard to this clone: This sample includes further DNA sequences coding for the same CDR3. The CDR3 reads CASSPYPGTDTGELFF. CDR3 nucleotide sequence: TGTGCCAGCAGCCCCTATCCTGGGACTGACACCGGGGAGCTGTTTTTT. V usage is TRBV7-9 and J usage is TRBJ2-2; perhaps TRBD2 as D (6 bases). Germline V CDR1 and CDR2: SEHNR, FQNEAQ (reference sequence). Between the trimmed V and J ends, which lost 5 bases and 3 bases, there was a span of 16 bases. This CDR3 has 16 residues.

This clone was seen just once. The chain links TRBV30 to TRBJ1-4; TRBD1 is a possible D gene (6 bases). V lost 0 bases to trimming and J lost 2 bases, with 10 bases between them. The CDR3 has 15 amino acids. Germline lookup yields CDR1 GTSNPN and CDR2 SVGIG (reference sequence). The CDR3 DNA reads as TGTGCCTGGAGTGTAAAGGGGGGGACTAATGAAAAACTGTTTTTT. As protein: CAWSVKGGTNEKLFF.

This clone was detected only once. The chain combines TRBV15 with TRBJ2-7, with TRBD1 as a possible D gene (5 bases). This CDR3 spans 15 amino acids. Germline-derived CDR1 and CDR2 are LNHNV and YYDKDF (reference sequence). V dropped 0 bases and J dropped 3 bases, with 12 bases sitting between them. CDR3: CATSRDQPGNYEQYF. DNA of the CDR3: TGTGCCACCAGCAGAGATCAACCAGGGAACTACGAGCAGTACTTC.

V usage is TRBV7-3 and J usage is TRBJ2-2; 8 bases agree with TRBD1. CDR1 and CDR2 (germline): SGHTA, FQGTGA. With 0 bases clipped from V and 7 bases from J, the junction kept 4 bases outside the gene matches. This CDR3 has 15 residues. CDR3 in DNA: TGTGCCAGCAGCTTAACGCAGGGGGCGGTCGGGGAGCTGTTTTTT. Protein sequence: CASSLTQGAVGELFF.

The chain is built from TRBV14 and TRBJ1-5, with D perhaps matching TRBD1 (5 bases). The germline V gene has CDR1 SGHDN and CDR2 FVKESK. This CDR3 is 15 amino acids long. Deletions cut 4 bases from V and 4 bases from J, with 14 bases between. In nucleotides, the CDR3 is TGTGCCAGCAGCCTCCGGGGAGGGACTAATCAGCCCCAGCATTTT. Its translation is CASSLRGGTNQPQHF. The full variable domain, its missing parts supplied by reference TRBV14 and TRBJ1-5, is EAGVTQFPSHSVIEKGQTVTLRCDPISGHDNLYWYRRVMGKEIKFLLHFVKESKQDESGMPNNRFLAERTGGTYSTLKVQPAELEDSGVYFCASSLRGGTNQPQHFGDGTRLSIL.

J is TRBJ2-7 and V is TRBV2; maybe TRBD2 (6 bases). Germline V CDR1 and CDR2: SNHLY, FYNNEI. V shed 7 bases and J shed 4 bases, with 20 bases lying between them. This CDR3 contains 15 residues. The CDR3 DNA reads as TGTGCCAGCACTCAAACACGGGAGAGCTTTTACGAGCAGTACTTC. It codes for CASTQTRESFYEQYF.

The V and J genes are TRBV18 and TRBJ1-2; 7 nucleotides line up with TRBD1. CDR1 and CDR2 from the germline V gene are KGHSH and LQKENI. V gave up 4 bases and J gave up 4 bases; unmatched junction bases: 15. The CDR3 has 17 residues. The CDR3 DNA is TGTGCCAGCTCACTTAACCAGGGCCAGGGGACAGTCTATGGCTACACCTTC. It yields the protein CASSLNQGQGTVYGYTF.

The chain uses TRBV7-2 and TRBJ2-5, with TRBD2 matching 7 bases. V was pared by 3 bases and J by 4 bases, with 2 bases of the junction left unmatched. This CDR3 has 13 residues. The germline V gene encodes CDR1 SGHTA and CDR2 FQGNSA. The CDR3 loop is CASSFRGVETQYF. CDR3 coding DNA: TGTGCCAGCAGCTTCCGGGGGGTAGAGACCCAGTACTTC.

Here the CDR3 reads CASSSLIDRASKAYYGYTF. CDR3 DNA sequence: TGTGCCAGCAGCTCCCTTATAGACAGGGCGTCAAAAGCCTACTATGGCTACACCTTC. The V and J genes are TRBV7-9 and TRBJ1-2; 7 nucleotides line up with TRBD1. Per germline, CDR1 SEHNR and CDR2 FQNEAQ (reference sequence). V shed 4 bases and J 3 bases; nucleotides not matched to a gene: 20. CDR3 length: 19 amino acids.

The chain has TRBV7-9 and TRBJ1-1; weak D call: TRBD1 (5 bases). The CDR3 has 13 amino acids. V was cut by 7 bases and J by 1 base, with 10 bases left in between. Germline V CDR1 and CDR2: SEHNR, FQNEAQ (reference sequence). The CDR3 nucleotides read TGTGCCAGCACGGGGGGAGCGAACACTGAAGCTTTCTTT. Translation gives CASTGGANTEAFF.

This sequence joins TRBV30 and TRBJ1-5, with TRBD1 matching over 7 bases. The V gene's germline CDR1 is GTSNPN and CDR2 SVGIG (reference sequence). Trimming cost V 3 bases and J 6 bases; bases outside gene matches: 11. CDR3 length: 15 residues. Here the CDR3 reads CAWSLQGLISQPQHF. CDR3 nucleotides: TGTGCCTGGAGCCTACAGGGGTTAATTAGTCAGCCCCAGCATTTT.

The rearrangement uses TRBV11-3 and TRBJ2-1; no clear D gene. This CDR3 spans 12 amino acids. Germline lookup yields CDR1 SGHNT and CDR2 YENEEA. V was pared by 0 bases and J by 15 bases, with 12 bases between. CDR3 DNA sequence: TGTGCCAGCAGCTTAGACCACGAGCCGCCGTTCTTC. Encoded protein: CASSLDHEPPFF.